The sequence of this TCR beta chain was determined in a study of T cells expressing NK-cell markers. Study in general: Source material for TCR beta repertoires consisted of sorted CD3+CD56+NKG2C+, CD3+CD56+NKG2C- and CD3+CD56-NKG2C+ T cells.

The CDR3 has 12 residues. Per the germline V gene, CDR1 is MGHRA and CDR2 is YSYEKL. Notes on the study in general: Unclear, still, was the HCMV specificity of the expanded NKG2C+ T cell clones.

On this clonotype itself: The antigen is not known.

TCRdb derives one entry per CDR3 protein from the 5' RACE reads, leaving out DNA. The sample holds a few hundred thousand distinct CDR3 sequences. J is TRBJ1-2 and V is TRBV4-1; TCRdb gives TRBD1 as the D gene, but with no DNA this cannot be confirmed. This receptor was taken from a man aged 18 to 35 in good health. What was sequenced was blood T cells: a sorted CD56 or NKG2C T cell subset, CD4+ or CD8+ T cells, or bulk PBMC T cells (not recorded which). This CDR3 is CASSDSLYGYTF.